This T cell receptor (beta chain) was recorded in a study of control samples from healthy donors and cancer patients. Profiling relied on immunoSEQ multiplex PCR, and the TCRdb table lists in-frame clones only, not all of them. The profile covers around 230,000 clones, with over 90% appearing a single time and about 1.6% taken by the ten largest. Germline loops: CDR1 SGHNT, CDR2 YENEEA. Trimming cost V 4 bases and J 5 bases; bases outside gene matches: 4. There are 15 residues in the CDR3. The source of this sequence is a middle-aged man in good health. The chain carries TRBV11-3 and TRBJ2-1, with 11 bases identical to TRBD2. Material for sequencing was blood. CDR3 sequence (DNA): TGTGCCAGCAGCTGGAGACTAGCGGGAAACAATGAGCAGTTCTTC. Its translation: CASSWRLAGNNEQFF. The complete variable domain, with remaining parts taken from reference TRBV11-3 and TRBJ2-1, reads EAGVVQSPRYKIIEKKQPVAFWCNPISGHNTLYWYLQNLGQGPELLIRYENEEAVDDSQLPKDRFSAERLKGVDSTLKIQPAELGDSAVYLCASSWRLAGNNEQFFGPGTRLTVL.